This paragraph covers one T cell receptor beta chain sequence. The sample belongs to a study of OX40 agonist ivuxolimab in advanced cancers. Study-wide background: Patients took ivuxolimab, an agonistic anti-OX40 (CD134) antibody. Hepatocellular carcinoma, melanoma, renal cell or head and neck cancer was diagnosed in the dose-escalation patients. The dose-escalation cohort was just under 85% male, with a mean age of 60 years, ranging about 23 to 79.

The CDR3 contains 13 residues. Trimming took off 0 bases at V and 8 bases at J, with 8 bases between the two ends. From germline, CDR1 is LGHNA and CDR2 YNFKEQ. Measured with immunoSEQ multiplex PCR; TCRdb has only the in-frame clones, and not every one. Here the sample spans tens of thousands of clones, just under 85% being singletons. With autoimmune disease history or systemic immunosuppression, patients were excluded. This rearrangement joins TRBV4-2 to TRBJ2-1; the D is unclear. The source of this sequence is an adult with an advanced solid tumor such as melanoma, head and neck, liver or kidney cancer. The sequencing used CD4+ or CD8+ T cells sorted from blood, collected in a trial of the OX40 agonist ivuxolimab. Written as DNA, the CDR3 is TGTGCCAGCAGCCAAGATCGAAGGGATGAGCAGTTCTTC. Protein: CASSQDRRDEQFF.